These 25 T cell receptor beta chains share one sample of origin, sequenced in a study of CD8 T cells in ankylosing spondylitis. TCRdb called the 5' RACE reads again in MiXCR, with one record for every CDR3 protein. Of 180,000 or so distinct CDR3 sequences listed, 11% are singletons. The sample consisted of blood, either unsorted or a sorted T cell fraction (not recorded which). Receptors originate from a male donor with ankylosing spondylitis or in good health (not recorded which).

Ten or more counts support this clonotype. The chain employs TRBV21-1 and TRBJ1-1; TRBD1 is taken as the D call from the table, unchecked against the DNA. TRBV21-1 is a pseudogene locus. This CDR3 comprises 14 residues. DNA for the CDR3: TGTGCCAGCAGCAGGGGCACGCGGAACACTGAAGCTTTCTTT. This encodes CASSRGTRNTEAFF.

This sequence joins TRBV7-6 and TRBJ1-1; D not certain. The CDR3 has 13 amino acids. V was shortened by 4 bases and J by 0 bases, with 6 bases between the two germline ends. In germline, CDR1 is SGHVS, CDR2 FNYEAQ. CDR3 sequence reads: CASSYMMNTEAFF. CDR3 coding DNA: TGTGCCAGCAGCTATATGATGAACACTGAAGCTTTCTTT.

The chain carries TRBV12-3 or TRBV12-4 and TRBJ2-3; 11 bases align to TRBD2. J gave up 1 base and V 5 bases, and 8 bases lay outside the gene matches. This CDR3 has 17 amino acids. Here the CDR3 DNA reads TGTGCCAGCAGTGCCGGGCCGGGACTAGCGGGCACAGATACGCAGTATTTT. Translating gives CASSAGPGLAGTDTQYF.

This clonotype was counted at least ten times. The chain carries TRBV12-3 or TRBV12-4 and TRBJ1-2, with D perhaps matching TRBD1 (5 bases). Trimming took off 1 base at V and 0 bases at J, with 15 bases between the two ends. CDR3 length: 17 amino acids. Here the CDR3 DNA reads TGTGCCAGCAGTTTAGGAGGGGCCGCTTCCACTAACTATGGCTACACCTTC. The encoded protein is CASSLGGAASTNYGYTF.

Concerning this clonotype itself: A much bigger clone sits one base away, suggesting this may be a read error. The chain uses TRBV12-3 or TRBV12-4 and TRBJ1-1; 7 nucleotides line up with TRBD1. This CDR3 is 15 amino acids long. Germline trimming cut 5 bases from V and 3 bases from J; bases unmatched to any gene: 9. CDR3 in DNA: TGTGCCAGCAGTGTACCGGGACAGTGGTACACTGAAGCTTTCTTT. Translating gives CASSVPGQWYTEAFF.

This clonotype has a count of ten or more. V is TRBV6-2 or TRBV6-3 and J is TRBJ2-1; TRBD2 matches 11 bases. The CDR3 contains 15 residues. Per the germline V gene, CDR1 is MNHEY and CDR2 is SVGEGT. Losses at the gene ends were 5 bases for V and 6 bases for J; bases not matched to a gene: 6. The CDR3 DNA follows: TGTGCCAGCAGTGTACTAGCGGGAGACGTCAATGAGCAGTTCTTC. Residues: CASSVLAGDVNEQFF.

This clonotype showed up many times. The chain has TRBV12-3 or TRBV12-4 and TRBJ1-2; TRBD1 agrees at 10 bases. This CDR3 comprises 15 residues. The trim removed 5 bases at V and 8 bases at J, leaving 11 bases unmatched. The CDR3 here is CASSHKPGTGAGYTF. The CDR3 region has the DNA TGTGCCAGCAGTCATAAGCCTGGGACAGGGGCCGGCTACACCTTC.

This clonotype has a count of ten or more. CDR3 nucleotide sequence: TGCGCCAGCAGCTTGGTGGCTAGCGGGAGTCCTGGCCATGAGCAGTTCTTC. Protein sequence: CASSLVASGSPGHEQFF. This chain connects TRBV5-1 to TRBJ2-1; 10 nucleotides align to TRBD2. V was pared by 0 bases and J by 8 bases, with 11 bases of the junction left unmatched. This CDR3 contains 17 residues. CDR1 and CDR2 from the germline V gene are SGHRS and YFSETQ.

The gene calls are TRBV7-8 and TRBJ2-4, with TRBD2 matching 9 bases. Germline assignment: CDR1 SGHVS and CDR2 FQNEAQ. The CDR3 has 16 residues. Germline trimming cut 2 bases from V and 6 bases from J; bases unmatched to any gene: 8. The CDR3 DNA reads TGTGCCAGCAGCTTATTGGTAGCGGGGGTCGGAAACATTCAGTACTTC. The encoded protein is CASSLLVAGVGNIQYF.

This clonotype appeared many times. The chain employs TRBV14 and TRBJ2-7; D is unresolved. Looked up from germline, CDR1 is SGHDN and CDR2 is FVKESK. V shed 0 bases and J shed 3 bases, with 12 bases lying between them. This CDR3 spans 15 amino acids. The CDR3 loop is CASSQEPGPYYEQYF. The CDR3, as DNA: TGTGCCAGCAGCCAAGAACCCGGGCCATACTACGAGCAGTACTTC.

This clonotype was picked up many times. The chain employs TRBV20-1 and TRBJ2-2, with TRBD1 identical over 7 bases. Losses at the gene ends were 1 base for V and 2 bases for J; bases not matched to a gene: 4. CDR1 and CDR2 from the germline V gene are DFQATT and SNEGSKA (reference sequence). This CDR3 contains 15 residues. CDR3 DNA sequence: TGCAGTGCTAGAGCAGGGGGTAGAAACACCGGGGAGCTGTTTTTT. This translates into CSARAGGRNTGELFF.

This clonotype was counted between two and nine times. The J gene is TRBJ2-1, the V gene TRBV24-1; 8 bases line up with TRBD1. Germline lookup yields CDR1 KGHDR and CDR2 SFDVKD. V gave up 4 bases and J gave up 8 bases; unmatched junction bases: 6. There are 14 residues in the CDR3. The chain's CDR3 is CATSEAGQGDEQFF. CDR3 DNA sequence: TGTGCCACCAGTGAGGCCGGACAGGGTGATGAGCAGTTCTTC.

In its sample, this clonotype was seen a few times. J is TRBJ1-2 and V is TRBV29-1, with TRBD1 as a possible D gene (5 bases). The V and J ends lost 6 bases and 4 bases respectively, with 15 bases between them. The CDR3 extends over 13 amino acids. The germline gives CDR1 SQVTM, CDR2 ANQGSEA. CDR3 sequence (DNA): TGCAGCGTAGGGGCAGGACGTGGCTATGGCTACACCTTC. Amino acid sequence: CSVGAGRGYGYTF.

This clonotype showed up many times. This chain uses TRBV5-1 with TRBJ2-1, with 12 bases identical to TRBD2. Germline CDR1 and CDR2: SGHRS and YFSETQ. The CDR3 sequence is 19 residues long. With V trimmed by 0 bases and J by 0 bases, 7 bases remained unmatched. The CDR3 sequence is CASSLATSGGSLSYNEQFF. DNA of the CDR3: TGCGCCAGCAGCTTGGCGACTAGCGGGGGCTCACTCTCCTACAATGAGCAGTTCTTC.

At least ten counts were recorded for this clonotype. The chain is built from TRBV10-3 and TRBJ2-7, with 9 bases identical to TRBD2. CDR1 is ENHRY, CDR2 SYGVKD, per germline. The CDR3 totals 15 residues. V lost 6 bases and J lost 3; bases outside the gene matches: 9. CDR3 sequence: CAIRGGSGGDYEQYF. In DNA form, the CDR3 reads TGTGCCATCAGGGGGGGTAGCGGGGGAGACTACGAGCAGTACTTC.

The chain employs TRBV9 and TRBJ2-1; TRBD2 aligns across 12 bases. The CDR3 runs to 15 residues. Germline values: CDR1 SGDLS, CDR2 YYNGEE. The V and J ends lost 4 bases and 5 bases, in that order; junction bases with no gene match: 4. Here the CDR3 DNA reads TGTGCCAGCAGCCCGACTAGCGGGGGAAACAATGAGCAGTTCTTC. This sequence encodes CASSPTSGGNNEQFF.

The chain is built from TRBV20-1 and TRBJ2-3; D remains ambiguous. There are 13 residues in the CDR3. The germline gives CDR1 DFQATT, CDR2 SNEGSKA (reference sequence). V was cut by 2 bases and J by 0 bases, with 6 bases left in between. CDR3 amino acids: CSARLPSTDTQYF. The DNA for the CDR3 is TGCAGTGCTAGACTGCCGAGCACAGATACGCAGTATTTT.

This clonotype showed up many times. The chain links TRBV2 to TRBJ2-1, with D possibly TRBD2 on 5 matching bases. The CDR3 is 18 amino acids. The germline V and J ends were trimmed by 3 bases and 3 bases, with 21 bases remaining between them. Germline V CDR1 and CDR2: SNHLY, FYNNEI. The chain's CDR3 is CASSDLMASQTHYNEQFF. DNA of the CDR3: TGTGCCAGCAGTGACCTTATGGCTAGCCAGACCCACTACAATGAGCAGTTCTTC. Full variable domain (remainder filled in from reference TRBV2 and TRBJ2-1): EPEVTQTPSHQVTQMGQEVILRCVPISNHLYFYWYRQILGQKVEFLVSFYNNEISEKSEIFDDQFSVERPDGSNFTLKIRSTKLEDSAMYFCASSDLMASQTHYNEQFFGPGTRLTVL.

At least ten counts were recorded for this clonotype. The chain has TRBV28 and TRBJ1-2, with TRBD1 matching 7 bases. The CDR3 length is 15 residues. The germline gives CDR1 MDHEN, CDR2 SYDVKM. V dropped 7 bases and J dropped 6; count of bases not matched to a gene: 14. The CDR3 reads CASTTYPQGPHGYTF. The CDR3 DNA is TGTGCCAGCACTACTTATCCACAGGGGCCTCATGGCTACACCTTC.

This clonotype was detected only a few times. The genes are TRBV7-8 and TRBJ1-5; D gene unclear. This CDR3 contains 15 residues. Trimming removed 4 bases at V and 2 bases at J, with 12 bases between. Germline V CDR1 and CDR2: SGHVS, FQNEAQ. The CDR3 loop reads CASSSGSGGNQPQHF. The DNA of the CDR3 is TGTGCCAGCAGCTCCGGCTCGGGTGGCAATCAGCCCCAGCATTTT. The full variable domain, in which reference TRBV7-8 and TRBJ1-5 provide the parts outside the CDR3, is GAGVSQSPRYKVAKRGQDVALRCDPISGHVSLFWYQQALGQGPEFLTYFQNEAQLDKSGLPSDRFFAERPEGSVSTLKIQRTQQEDSAVYLCASSSGSGGNQPQHFGDGTRLSIL.

This clonotype was observed many times. This chain links TRBV5-1 with TRBJ2-7; a possible D gene is TRBD2 (5 bases). Germline loops: CDR1 SGHRS, CDR2 YFSETQ. The V end was cut by 4 bases, the J end by 6 bases, with 14 bases between. CDR3 size: 13 residues. This chain's CDR3 is CASSQGPAGEQYF. The CDR3 DNA follows: TGCGCCAGCAGCCAAGGGCCCGCGGGCGAGCAGTACTTC.

This chain links TRBV4-3 with TRBJ2-1, with TRBD2 matching 11 bases. V shed 0 bases and J 7 bases; nucleotides not matched to a gene: 8. This CDR3 is built from 17 residues. CDR1 and CDR2 (germline): LGHNA, YSLEER. CDR3 sequence: CASSQDLVSGGANEQFF. The CDR3 DNA reads as TGCGCCAGCAGCCAAGATCTTGTTAGCGGGGGGGCAAATGAGCAGTTCTTC.

In its sample, this clonotype was seen many times. This sequence joins TRBV5-1 and TRBJ2-3, with TRBD2 matching over 11 bases. There are 15 residues in the CDR3. The trim removed 7 bases at V and 5 bases at J, leaving 9 bases unmatched. Germline V CDR1 and CDR2: SGHRS, YFSETQ. CDR3 nucleotide sequence: TGCGCCAGCGCCCCAACTAGCGGGAGTGTAGATACGCAGTATTTT. Residues: CASAPTSGSVDTQYF.

Here the CDR3 reads CASSPDPLYEQYF. CDR3 sequence (DNA): TGCGCCAGCAGCCCGGATCCCCTCTACGAGCAGTACTTC. The chain joins TRBV5-1 to TRBJ2-7; D gene uncertain. This CDR3 spans 13 amino acids. V gave up 4 bases and J gave up 3 bases, with 11 bases separating them. Per germline, CDR1 SGHRS and CDR2 YFSETQ.

Only a few counts were recorded for this clonotype. The CDR3 nucleotides read TGCAGCGTTGATCCCTACATGAACACTGAAGCTTTCTTT. Translating it yields CSVDPYMNTEAFF. The rearrangement joins TRBV29-1 to TRBJ1-1; D gene ambiguous. Trimming took off 3 bases at V and 0 bases at J, with 8 bases between the two ends. Germline values: CDR1 SQVTM, CDR2 ANQGSEA. There are 13 residues in the CDR3.